Shown below are 10 T cell receptor beta chains from a single sample sequenced in a study of regulatory T cells in long-lasting Graves disease. Documented time point: persistent/refractory GD, antithyroid drugs over 5 years with positive TRAb. Construction of the TCR library relied on RNA isolated from PBMCs. Libraries of TCR beta came from iRepertoire HTBI primers plus Arm-PCR of CDR3 regions. TCRdb called the multiplex PCR reads again in MiXCR, with one record for every CDR3 protein. The sample includes 400,000 to 450,000 distinct CDR3 sequences, around 24% seen only once; the top ten take about 27%. The starting material was peripheral blood mononuclear cells (PBMCs), obtained when the disease was refractory, from a patient treated with antithyroid drugs. The source of these receptors is a female donor with Graves disease.

This clonotype was observed a handful of times. The CDR3 sequence is CASSLALGEATGYTF. CDR3 nucleotide sequence: TGCGCCAGCAGCTTGGCCCTGGGGGAGGCGACCGGCTACACCTTC. The chain recombines TRBV5-1 with TRBJ1-2, with a tentative D call TRBD1 (5 bases). The germline gives CDR1 SGHRS, CDR2 YFSETQ. V shed 0 bases and J shed 8 bases, with 17 bases lying between them. This CDR3 comprises 15 residues. Full variable domain (rest looked up from reference TRBV5-1 and TRBJ1-2): KAGVTQTPRYLIKTRGQQVTLSCSPISGHRSVSWYQQTPGQGLQFLFEYFSETQRNKGNFPGRFSGRQFSNSRSEMNVSTLELGDSALYLCASSLALGEATGYTFGSGTRLTVV.

This clonotype was detected ten times or more. This sequence joins TRBV5-1 and TRBJ1-6; D might be TRBD1 (5 bases). This CDR3 contains 14 residues. Germline CDR1 and CDR2: SGHRS and YFSETQ. The ends were cut back, 4 bases at V and 7 bases at J, with 12 bases in the middle. The DNA of the CDR3 is TGCGCCAGCAGCGCTGGGACTACGAATTCACCCCTCCACTTT. It yields the protein CASSAGTTNSPLHF.

This chain uses TRBV3-1 with TRBJ2-6; D gene unclear. V dropped 0 bases and J dropped 2 bases, with 11 bases sitting between them. Per the germline V gene, CDR1 is LGHDT and CDR2 is YNNKEL (reference sequence). This CDR3 has 17 amino acids. This CDR3 reads CASSQDPLLAGANVLTF. DNA of the CDR3: TGTGCCAGCAGCCAAGATCCCCTACTGGCTGGGGCCAACGTCCTGACTTTC.

In regard to this clonotype: This sequence may be a read error, since a much larger clone differs from it by one base. The chain joins TRBV7-3 to TRBJ2-5; D gene uncertain. Germline V gives CDR1 SGHTA, CDR2 FQGTGA. V shed 3 bases and J shed 4 bases, with 15 bases lying between them. This CDR3 is 15 amino acids long. The chain's CDR3 is CASSFSFRARETQYF. Here the CDR3 DNA reads TGTGCCAGCAGCTTCTCCTTTCGGGCACGAGAGACCCAGTACTTC.

For this clonotype: This may arise from a read error, as a much more abundant clone is one base away. The chain links TRBV28 to TRBJ2-7; TRBD2 is a possible D gene (6 bases). Germline CDR1 is MDHEN and CDR2 is SYDVKM. The CDR3 runs 15 residues. The CDR3 DNA reads TGTGCCAGCAGCCATCCACAAAAGGGGCGGGAAAAGCAGCACTTC. Translation gives CASSHPQKGREKQHF.

This clonotype was seen only a few times. A read error may explain this, as a much larger clone is one base away. The rearrangement links TRBV28 to TRBJ2-7; D could derive from TRBD1 or TRBD2 (5 bases each). Per the germline V gene, CDR1 is MDHEN and CDR2 is SYDVKM. CDR3 size: 14 residues. V lost 7 bases, J lost 4 bases, and 17 bases lay in between. CDR3 in DNA: TGTGCCAGCACCACCGGGGCTTCCGCTTACGAGCAGTACTTC. Encoded protein: CASTTGASAYEQYF. Full variable domain (outside the CDR3, taken from reference TRBV28 and TRBJ2-7): DVKVTQSSRYLVKRTGEKVFLECVQDMDHENMFWYRQDPGLGLRLIYFSYDVKMKEKGDIPEGYSVSREKKERFSLILESASTNQTSMYLCASTTGASAYEQYFGPGTRLTVT.

A remark on this clonotype: One end of the junction varies from germline; a read error may be responsible. CDR3 protein: CASSLVATSSSQPQHF. CDR3 bases: TGTGCCAGCAGCTTAGTGGCGACAAGTAGCAGTCAGCCCCAGCATTTT. This sequence joins TRBV7-8 and TRBJ1-5; D is unclear. Germline V lookup: CDR1 SGHVS, CDR2 FQNEAQ. The CDR3 is 16 residues long.

This clonotype was detected only a few times. CDR3 coding DNA: TGTGCCAGCAGTCCAATACAGGGGATGAGTGAAAAACTGTTTTTT. Protein sequence: CASSPIQGMSEKLFF. The rearrangement uses TRBV27 and TRBJ1-4; TRBD1 matches at 7 bases. V was clipped by 5 bases and J by 7 bases; unmatched bases: 10. Germline V gene sequence: CDR1 MNHEY, CDR2 SMNVEV (reference sequence). The CDR3 runs to 15 residues.

The chain couples TRBV7-8 to TRBJ2-1, with 8 bases fitting TRBD1. V was pared by 4 bases and J by 4 bases, with 6 bases of the junction left unmatched. This CDR3 is 15 amino acids long. CDR1 is SGHVS and CDR2 is FQNEAQ in the germline V gene. Here the CDR3 DNA reads TGTGCCAGCAGCTCTAGGGACAGGTTATACAATGAGCAGTTCTTC. Amino acids: CASSSRDRLYNEQFF. The full variable domain, rest sourced from reference TRBV7-8 and TRBJ2-1, is GAGVSQSPRYKVAKRGQDVALRCDPISGHVSLFWYQQALGQGPEFLTYFQNEAQLDKSGLPSDRFFAERPEGSVSTLKIQRTQQEDSAVYLCASSSRDRLYNEQFFGPGTRLTVL.

The V and J genes are TRBV30 and TRBJ2-7, with D possibly TRBD2 on 6 matching bases. The V and J ends lost 0 bases and 12 bases respectively, with 18 bases between them. This CDR3 is 13 amino acids long. Germline CDR1 is GTSNPN and CDR2 is SVGIG (reference sequence). The DNA for the CDR3 is TGTGCCTGGAGTGTACAGGAGGGAATGGGTGGGTACTTC. Translating gives CAWSVQEGMGGYF.